The 11 T cell receptor beta chains reported below all come from one sample, sequenced in a study of T-cell reconstitution after alpha-beta-depleted transplantation in children. Preparing the TCRbeta library involved the use of unique molecular identifiers. TCRdb itself ran the PCR reads through MiXCR, one entry per CDR3 protein. This sample has around 130,000 distinct CDR3 sequences, with 8% to 10% found just once. This specimen was PBMCs, mostly from graft donor cells, taken 180 days after TCRalphabeta/CD19-depleted stem cell transplant. These receptors all come from a girl under two years old who had a stem cell transplant for combined immunodeficiency, so the T cells may come from the graft donor.

DNA of the CDR3: TGTGCCAGCTCACCCACTTATAACTCAGAGACCCAGTACTTC. It encodes CASSPTYNSETQYF. V and J are TRBV18 and TRBJ2-5, with D unclear. The CDR3 consists of 14 residues. Between the trimmed V and J ends, which lost 3 bases and 4 bases, there was a span of 12 bases. CDR1 is KGHSH, CDR2 LQKENI, per germline.

This clonotype was observed a few times. The rearrangement joins TRBV29-1 to TRBJ2-5; D possibly corresponds to TRBD1 (6 bases). This CDR3 has 11 amino acids. The V gene's germline CDR1 is SQVTM and CDR2 ANQGSEA. Trimming took off 4 bases at V and 6 bases at J, with 9 bases between the two ends. CDR3 sequence: CSVGTAKTQYF. In nucleotides, the CDR3 is TGCAGCGTTGGGACAGCAAAGACCCAGTACTTC.

The chain combines TRBV20-1 with TRBJ2-3; a possible D gene is TRBD2 (5 bases). The CDR3 covers 12 residues. Trimming removed 6 bases from V and 6 bases from J, with 13 bases in between. Per the germline V gene, CDR1 is DFQATT and CDR2 is SNEGSKA (reference sequence). The CDR3 nucleotides are TGCAGTGCCCACGAGTCGGGGGATACGCAGTATTTT. Protein sequence: CSAHESGDTQYF.

This chain uses TRBV29-1 with TRBJ2-3; TRBD1 aligns across 12 bases. V shed 4 bases and J 3 bases; nucleotides not matched to a gene: 5. CDR3 length: 15 amino acids. The V gene's germline CDR1 is SQVTM and CDR2 ANQGSEA. The CDR3 region is CSVGGQGAFTDTQYF. CDR3 DNA sequence: TGCAGCGTTGGGGGACAGGGGGCTTTTACAGATACGCAGTATTTT.

The rearrangement joins TRBV5-5 to TRBJ2-2; unclear D gene. The CDR3 spans 13 residues. Germline CDR1 and CDR2: SGHKS and YYEKEE (reference sequence). V was clipped by 0 bases and J by 4 bases, with 4 bases between them. CDR3 DNA sequence: TGTGCCAGCAGCTTGGTTTTCACCGGGGAGCTGTTTTTT. As protein: CASSLVFTGELFF.

This sequence joins TRBV7-2 and TRBJ2-2, with 8 bases fitting TRBD2. The CDR3 spans 16 residues. Looked up from germline, CDR1 is SGHTA and CDR2 is FQGNSA. V shed 5 bases, J shed 4 bases, and the junction held 9 bases outside the gene matches. CDR3 in amino acids: CASSVRAGVITGELFF. The CDR3 bases are TGTGCCAGCAGCGTACGAGCGGGAGTTATCACCGGGGAGCTGTTTTTT.

This clonotype has more than one count but fewer than ten. This chain connects TRBV12-3 or TRBV12-4 to TRBJ2-7; 7 positions agree with TRBD1. The trim removed 5 bases at V and 2 bases at J, leaving 9 bases unmatched. The CDR3 loop spans 15 amino acids. CDR3 sequence reads: CASSQHGQATYEQYF. The DNA of the CDR3 is TGTGCCAGCAGTCAGCATGGACAGGCCACCTACGAGCAGTACTTC.

The chain joins TRBV12-3 or TRBV12-4 to TRBJ2-1; D is uncertain. This CDR3 region has 12 residues. V lost 6 bases to trimming and J lost 7 bases, with 10 bases between them. CDR3: CASRGLLNEQFF. The CDR3 DNA sequence: TGTGCCAGCAGGGGCTTGTTAAATGAGCAGTTCTTC.

There are a few counts of this clonotype. V and J are TRBV6-5 and TRBJ2-2, with D perhaps TRBD1 (6 bases). The V and J ends lost 2 bases and 4 bases respectively, with 14 bases between them. This CDR3 spans 16 amino acids. CDR1 is MNHEY, CDR2 SVGAGI, per germline. The CDR3 is CASSYGGRVGTGELFF. CDR3 sequence (DNA): TGTGCCAGCAGTTACGGGGGCAGGGTGGGCACCGGGGAGCTGTTTTTT.

CDR3 sequence: CASSFGLAGLSRNEQFF. The DNA of the CDR3 is TGTGCCAGCAGTTTTGGGCTAGCGGGACTGTCCCGCAATGAGCAGTTCTTC. The chain links TRBV12-3 or TRBV12-4 to TRBJ2-1; 9 bases match TRBD2. V lost 3 bases, J lost 6 bases, and 12 bases stayed unmatched. CDR3 length: 17 amino acids.

Here the CDR3 DNA reads TGTGCCAGCAGTCGCGGGGGGGCCGGAGAGACCCAGTACTTC. Its translation is CASSRGGAGETQYF. The V and J genes are TRBV6-1 and TRBJ2-5; TRBD2 aligns across 9 bases. V dropped 5 bases and J dropped 4; count of bases not matched to a gene: 5. The CDR3 extends over 14 amino acids. From germline, CDR1 is MNHNS and CDR2 SASEGT.